The TCR beta chain described here comes from a study of CD8+ T cells in alopecia areata. V was trimmed by 0 bases and J by 6 bases, leaving 7 bases between them. There are 12 residues in the CDR3. Germline V gives CDR1 SQVTM, CDR2 ANQGSEA. Sorted out of PBMCs were CD4+ T cells and CD8+ T cells. cDNA prepared by RNA extraction and subsequent reverse transcription served as the template for sequencing. Here immunoSEQ multiplex PCR was the method, and the copy in TCRdb shows in-frame clones only, minus some. Of a few hundred thousand clones in the sample, roughly three fifths were seen once. Sequenced input: CD8+ T cells sorted from blood. The chain recombines TRBV29-1 with TRBJ2-3; no definite D call. The sequence was collected from a human donor in good health. DNA of the CDR3: TGCAGCGTTGAAGACCTGTCGGATACGCAGTATTTT. Protein product: CSVEDLSDTQYF.